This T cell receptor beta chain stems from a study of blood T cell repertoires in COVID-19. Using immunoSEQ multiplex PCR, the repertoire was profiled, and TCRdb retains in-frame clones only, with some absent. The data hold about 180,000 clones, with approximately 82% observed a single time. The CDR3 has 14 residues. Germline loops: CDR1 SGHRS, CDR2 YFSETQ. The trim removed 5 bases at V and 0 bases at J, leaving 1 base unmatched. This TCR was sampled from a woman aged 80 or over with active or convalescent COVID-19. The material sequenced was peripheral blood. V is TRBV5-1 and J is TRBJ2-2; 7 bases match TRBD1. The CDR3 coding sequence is TGCGCCAGCAGGACAGGGACGAACACCGGGGAGCTGTTTTTT. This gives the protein CASRTGTNTGELFF. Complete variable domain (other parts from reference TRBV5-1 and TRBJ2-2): KAGVTQTPRYLIKTRGQQVTLSCSPISGHRSVSWYQQTPGQGLQFLFEYFSETQRNKGNFPGRFSGRQFSNSRSEMNVSTLELGDSALYLCASRTGTNTGELFFGEGSRLTVL.